The clone carrying this TCR beta chain has more than one count but fewer than ten. What it binds is unknown. The CDR3 is 12 amino acids. The germline CDR1 and CDR2 sequences are KGHSY and FQNENV. V lost 3 bases and J lost 10, with 10 bases in between. The data belong to a study of blood T cells in healthy people across ages. Findings and limits, study-wide: CMV infection status of these donors was not known.

Together with a sample-barcoded 5' primer, a J-beta primer mix was included in a second PCR lasting roughly 6 to 12 cycles. TCRdb ran MiXCR on the 5' RACE reads and lists one entry per CDR3 protein. The sample shows about 680,000 distinct CDR3 sequences, about half of them seen only once. This TCR was sampled from a woman aged 55-70 years in good health. The chain carries TRBV16 and TRBJ1-5; the D is unclear. The sample taken for sequencing was blood. The CDR3, as DNA: TGTGCCAGCAGCCACCGCCGTTTTCCCCAGCATTTT. Residues: CASSHRRFPQHF.